This TCR beta chain is drawn from a study of CD8 T cells in ankylosing spondylitis. Study outcomes and limitations: Disease-associated clones were reportedly significantly overrepresented in matched ankylosing spondylitis synovial fluid. Earlier work had already found some motif variants in reactive arthritis synovial fluid and blood.

V was clipped by 0 bases and J by 6 bases; unmatched bases: 11. CDR1 and CDR2 from the germline V gene are DFQATT and SNEGSKA (reference sequence). CDR3 size: 16 residues. This clonotype has a handful of counts. No antigen is known for it. Making the TCR beta libraries involved quantitative 5'-RACE with molecular barcodes. TCRdb reanalysed the 5' RACE reads using MiXCR and keeps one entry per CDR3 protein. Of 200,000 to 250,000 distinct CDR3 sequences listed, 10% to 13% are singletons. The receptor was derived from a male donor with ankylosing spondylitis or in good health (not recorded which). The specimen sequenced was blood, either unsorted or a sorted T cell fraction (not recorded which). The chain employs TRBV20-1 and TRBJ2-3; 8 nucleotides match TRBD2. This chain's CDR3 is CSARDDGGASGDTQYF. The CDR3 DNA sequence: TGCAGTGCTAGAGATGACGGGGGGGCGTCGGGTGATACGCAGTATTTT.